This T cell receptor beta chain is from a study of CD8 T cells in ankylosing spondylitis. Findings of the study overall: Seemingly characteristic of ankylosing spondylitis blood was a TCR beta motif consisting of under 10 highly homologous variants.

The J segment lost 4 bases and the V segment lost 4 bases, leaving 6 bases of the junction unmatched. CDR3 size: 16 residues. Germline values: CDR1 LNHNV, CDR2 YYDKDF (reference sequence). This clonotype has only a few counts. The antigen is undetermined. Preparation of TCR beta libraries was done by quantitative 5'-RACE with molecular barcodes. One entry per CDR3 protein results from TCRdb running MiXCR on the 5' RACE reads. The table has approximately 260,000 distinct CDR3 sequences, 15% to 20% seen once. Sequencing used blood, either unsorted or a sorted T cell fraction (not recorded which). V is TRBV15 and J is TRBJ2-1; the match to TRBD2 covers 11 bases. The clonotype originates from a male donor with ankylosing spondylitis or in good health (not recorded which). CDR3 in amino acids: CATSTGTSGGYNEQFF. The CDR3 DNA reads TGTGCCACCAGCACCGGGACTAGCGGAGGATACAATGAGCAGTTCTTC.